This T cell receptor (beta chain) was sequenced in a study of T cell responses to AZD1222 COVID-19 vaccine (dated by TCRdb to 2020 to 2023). For the wider study: TCR sequencing covered 233 trial participants: about 210 given two doses of AZD1222 and 26 given two doses of MenACWY control vaccine. Trial participants were enrolled by age into subgroups of 18-55, 56-69 and 70-plus years, and 148, 28 and 57 TCR-sequenced participants, respectively, were included in these subgroups. What the authors observed across the whole study: Because no day 14 peak-response samples were available, the repertoires could be characterized only after the peak T cell response. The 56-69-year group was small, and its depth increase did not reach significance, likely because of low power. The whole spike protein was spanned by vaccine-associated CD4 TCRs, and dominant responses were seen in regions 160-218 and 743-854. Most participants were white British and females outnumbered males, and the authors suggested that clonal diversity may have been underestimated. Nearly half of unique spike-specific TCRs reportedly recognized epitopes outside regions mutated in the B.1.351 and B.1.1.7 variants. Conclusions about previously exposed vaccinees were limited because only six AZD1222 recipients were SARS-CoV-2 seropositive at baseline. Spike-specific TCR breadth and depth rose significantly after two AZD1222 doses compared with day 0 and with MenACWY recipients.

Reading the germline V gene gives CDR1 SNHLY and CDR2 FYNNEI. The CDR3 starts with the cysteine, ends with the phenylalanine, and has 11 residues. Kept here is only the CDR3 DNA, which spans 33 bases and is read in frame from base 1. V is cut by 4 bases and J by 7 bases, and the space between the germline ends is 7 bases. The CDR3 regions of human TCRbeta chains were analyzed by immunosequencing. The published analysis was carried out like this. TCRs in the repertoires were compared against a reference library of SARS-CoV-2-specific TCRs that had been generated with the MIRA antigen-specificity platform. Breadth meant the fraction of unique TCRs that were SARS-CoV-2-associated, whereas depth meant the fraction of total T cells that were SARS-CoV-2-associated. Using the MIRA data, each spike-specific TCR was assigned both to the spike region to which the TCR was reactive and to a CD4 or CD8 class. Log10-transformed breadth and depth values were compared by one-way ANOVA with Sidak's multiple comparisons tests. Sourced from immuneACCESS, this table was stored by TCRdb with only in-frame sequences that have V and J called. A share of the clones is absent; for the studies checked, an unresolved V gene accounts for under half, and the remainder has no known explanation. V and J calls and clone size follow that table, whereas D and trimming were derived from the DNA. This sample gives approximately 150,000 clones in total; 91% of them show up just once. The ten biggest clones cover more than 0.9% of the sample.

Remarks on this clone: What this receptor recognizes is not known. There are no base qualities to consult, and no much larger clone falls within one base.

The label giving this sample's time point can be read as: about 28 days (+/-7) after the second vaccine dose. AZD1222 recipients with second doses at about 4 weeks or about 12 weeks were pooled, because spike-specific TCR depth and breadth did not differ between schedules. Vaccinee samples were obtained from the UK trials COV001 and COV002, which included a single-blind randomized controlled phase 2/3 trial of AZD1222 (ChAdOx1 nCoV-19) in healthy adults. For TCRbeta chain sequencing, PBMC samples from trial participants were taken at day 0 and at day 28 after the second dose. The chain employs TRBV2 and TRBJ1-2; confidence is insufficient to name the D gene. Here the sequenced sample was peripheral blood, taken 28 days after the second AZD1222 dose. This sequence originates from an adult who received the AZD1222 COVID-19 vaccine. The nucleotides read TGTGCCAGCAGTGTGGCCACTGGCTACACCTTC. Its translation reads: CASSVATGYTF.